The 2 T cell receptor beta chains listed next were all sequenced from one sample in a study of blood T cells in healthy people across ages. The authors ran a second PCR of about 7 to 12 cycles using a sample-barcoded 5' primer and a J-beta primer mix. TCRdb reanalysed the 5' RACE reads using MiXCR and keeps one entry per CDR3 protein. This table has over 750,000 distinct CDR3 sequences, around a quarter appearing once. This same sample was also part of a study on T cells of mothers and their children.

The sample comprised blood. These TCRs come from a boy aged 10-17 years in good health.

The chain uses TRBV7-2 and TRBJ2-7; 11 nucleotides match TRBD1. The J segment lost 5 bases and the V segment lost 4 bases, leaving 4 bases of the junction unmatched. Germline V gene data show CDR1 as SGHTA and CDR2 as FQGNSA. The CDR3 has 14 amino acids. CDR3: CASSWGQGGNEQYF. The CDR3 DNA reads TGTGCCAGCAGCTGGGGACAGGGGGGGAACGAGCAGTACTTC.

This clonotype was found a few times. CDR3 sequence: CASSNSVGTTGYTF. CDR3 DNA: TGTGCCAGCAGTAATTCTGTTGGGACGACGGGCTACACCTTC. The V call is TRBV12-3 or TRBV12-4, the J call TRBJ1-2; tentatively, D is TRBD1 (5 bases). V was cut by 5 bases and J by 8 bases, with 18 bases left in between. This CDR3 comprises 14 residues.